Below, 13 T cell receptor beta chains from the same sample are listed, as sequenced in a study of T-cell reconstitution after alpha-beta-depleted transplantation in children. The TCRbeta library incorporated unique molecular identifiers. TCRdb ran MiXCR on the PCR reads and lists one entry per CDR3 protein. Of roughly 180,000 distinct CDR3 sequences listed, roughly 15% are singletons. The sample in question was PBMCs from the stem cell graft donor, obtained from the stem cell graft. These receptors originate from a human donor who donated a stem cell graft to a child with acute lymphoblastic leukemia.

This clonotype was counted ten times or more. The J gene is TRBJ1-4, the V gene TRBV20-1, with D unresolved. CDR3 length: 12 residues. The germline CDR1 and CDR2 sequences are DFQATT and SNEGSKA (reference sequence). Trimming removed 1 base at V and 7 bases at J, with 7 bases between. CDR3: CSARAFGEKLFF. The DNA for the CDR3 is TGCAGTGCTAGAGCCTTTGGTGAAAAACTGTTTTTT.

This clonotype was found many times. This chain connects TRBV12-3 or TRBV12-4 to TRBJ2-7; D gene unclear. V was clipped by 6 bases and J by 10 bases, with 16 bases between them. The CDR3 extends over 12 amino acids. The CDR3 protein is CASSHPGVDQYF. The CDR3 DNA reads TGTGCCAGCAGCCACCCTGGGGTGGACCAGTACTTC.

This chain links TRBV29-1 with TRBJ1-2; the D is unclear. CDR1 and CDR2 from the germline V gene are SQVTM and ANQGSEA. V lost 0 bases, J lost 1 base, and 6 bases lay in between. The CDR3 runs 13 residues. CDR3 protein: CSVEDRINYGYTF. The CDR3 DNA follows: TGCAGCGTTGAAGACAGGATTAACTATGGCTACACCTTC.

This chain links TRBV12-3 or TRBV12-4 with TRBJ2-7; D possibly corresponds to TRBD1 (6 bases). The CDR3 has 14 residues. Trimming left V 4 bases short and J 6 bases short, with 16 bases between. The CDR3 reads CASSSVRTRGEQYF. CDR3 DNA sequence: TGTGCCAGCAGTTCGGTCCGCACCAGGGGCGAGCAGTACTTC.

This clonotype was found many times. The genes are TRBV29-1 and TRBJ2-3; 11 bases map to TRBD2. The CDR3 has 17 residues. Germline CDR1 SQVTM, CDR2 ANQGSEA. Losses at the gene ends were 1 base for V and 2 bases for J; bases not matched to a gene: 8. For the CDR3, the DNA is TGCAGCGTTGAAGTCGTAGGACTAGCGGGCTTCACAGATACGCAGTATTTT. It yields the protein CSVEVVGLAGFTDTQYF.

This clonotype has ten or more counts. In nucleotides, the CDR3 is TGTGCCAGCACTTCTCGGGGAGGGAGGAATGAGCAGTTCTTC. This gives the protein CASTSRGGRNEQFF. V is TRBV7-2 and J is TRBJ2-1; 7 bases are a match to TRBD2. CDR1 and CDR2 (germline): SGHTA, FQGNSA. J gave up 7 bases and V 7 bases, and 10 bases lay outside the gene matches. The CDR3 has 14 amino acids.

Only a few counts were recorded for this clonotype. This rearrangement joins TRBV5-1 to TRBJ2-7; TRBD1 is a possible D gene (6 bases). Germline V gives CDR1 SGHRS, CDR2 YFSETQ. The CDR3 length is 14 residues. V was trimmed by 4 bases and J by 3 bases, leaving 14 bases between them. CDR3 DNA: TGCGCCAGCAGCCGGCCGGCAGGGGACTACGAGCAGTACTTC. This gives the protein CASSRPAGDYEQYF. Filled out from reference TRBV5-1 and TRBJ2-7, the complete variable domain reads KAGVTQTPRYLIKTRGQQVTLSCSPISGHRSVSWYQQTPGQGLQFLFEYFSETQRNKGNFPGRFSGRQFSNSRSEMNVSTLELGDSALYLCASSRPAGDYEQYFGPGTRLTVT.

This clonotype was counted ten times or more. This CDR3 reads CSGKRDREDEQFF. The CDR3 DNA is TGCAGCGGAAAGAGGGACAGGGAGGATGAGCAGTTCTTC. J is TRBJ2-1 and V is TRBV29-1, with 9 bases aligning to TRBD1. V gave up 7 bases and J gave up 8 bases; unmatched junction bases: 9. The CDR3 runs 13 residues. Germline lookup yields CDR1 SQVTM and CDR2 ANQGSEA.

This clonotype was detected ten times or more. This chain joins TRBV11-2 and TRBJ1-3; D gene uncertain. The CDR3 is 14 amino acids. The V gene lost 0 bases and the J gene lost 4 bases, with 7 bases spanning the gap. The V gene's germline CDR1 is SGHAT and CDR2 FQNNGV. The CDR3 bases are TGTGCCAGCAGCTTAGATGGAGGGGGAAACACCATATATTTT. This translates into CASSLDGGGNTIYF.

The rearrangement joins TRBV27 to TRBJ1-5, with D hard to call. The CDR3 runs to 15 residues. V gave up 5 bases and J gave up 5 bases, with 16 bases separating them. Germline-derived CDR1 and CDR2 are MNHEY and SMNVEV (reference sequence). The CDR3 region has the DNA TGTGCCAGCAGTGTCTTCTGGGCCTCCGATCAGCCCCAGCATTTT. It encodes CASSVFWASDQPQHF.

This chain links TRBV10-3 with TRBJ2-3, with 8 bases identical to TRBD2. CDR3 size: 15 residues. From germline, CDR1 is ENHRY and CDR2 SYGVKD. The trim removed 6 bases at V and 3 bases at J, leaving 8 bases unmatched. In DNA, the CDR3 is TGTGCCATCAGCCCCGGGACTAGTAATACAGATACGCAGTATTTT. It encodes CAISPGTSNTDTQYF.

This clonotype was counted at least ten times. The CDR3, as DNA: TGTGCCATCAGTGTTCTGGCAACGGCCGCTGAAGCTTTCTTT. Encoded protein: CAISVLATAAEAFF. The J gene is TRBJ1-1, the V gene TRBV10-3; D remains unclear. From germline, CDR1 is ENHRY and CDR2 SYGVKD. V shed 4 bases and J shed 6 bases, with 15 bases lying between them. The CDR3 is made up of 14 amino acids.

This clonotype was seen ten or more times. The rearrangement links TRBV5-6 to TRBJ2-7; tentatively, D is TRBD1 (7 bases). Per germline, CDR1 SGHDT and CDR2 YYEEEE. Trimming shortened V by 4 bases and J by 5 bases, and 22 bases separated the two germline ends. CDR3 length: 16 residues. The CDR3 region has the DNA TGTGCCAGCAGCACCCCTCGGCTTCAGGGGGGTAACGAGCAGTACTTC. Its translation is CASSTPRLQGGNEQYF.